These 21 T cell receptor beta chains came from one sample sequenced in a study of T cell responses to AZD1222 COVID-19 vaccine. Generated by immunoSEQ multiplex PCR, the TCRdb table keeps only in-frame clones and is missing some. The table shows some 98,000 clones, with about 88% occurring only once. The sequenced sample was peripheral blood, obtained 28 days after the second AZD1222 dose. These receptor sequences come from an adult who received the AZD1222 COVID-19 vaccine.

This clone was seen a few times. The chain couples TRBV5-4 to TRBJ2-7, with 12 bases fitting TRBD2. The CDR3 extends over 16 amino acids. Germline CDR1 reads SGHNT; CDR2 reads YYREEE (reference sequence). V trimming: 4 bases; J trimming: 0 bases; junction bases outside the gene matches: 5. CDR3: CASSATSGRSSYEQYF. The CDR3 DNA sequence: TGTGCCAGCAGCGCCACTAGCGGGAGGAGCTCCTACGAGCAGTACTTC.

The chain combines TRBV7-9 with TRBJ2-7; D unclear. Germline assignment: CDR1 SEHNR and CDR2 FQNEAQ (reference sequence). This CDR3 has 15 amino acids. Trimming pared 5 bases from V and 2 bases from J, leaving 16 bases between. The CDR3 loop is CASSPPSVLTYEQYF. The CDR3 nucleotides are TGTGCCAGCAGCCCGCCGAGCGTTCTAACCTACGAGCAGTACTTC.

The chain couples TRBV28 to TRBJ1-4, with 7 bases aligning to TRBD1. In germline, CDR1 is MDHEN, CDR2 SYDVKM. V shed 4 bases, J shed 5 bases, and the junction held 7 bases outside the gene matches. The CDR3 has 15 amino acids. As DNA, the CDR3 is TGTGCCAGCAGTTCCGGACAGGCAAAGAATGAAAAACTGTTTTTT. It translates to CASSSGQAKNEKLFF.

This chain connects TRBV28 to TRBJ2-5, with a tentative D call TRBD1 (6 bases). Germline assignment: CDR1 MDHEN and CDR2 SYDVKM. CDR3 size: 12 residues. Deletions cut 4 bases from V and 3 bases from J, with 6 bases between. CDR3: CASSWTEETQYF. In DNA, the CDR3 is TGTGCCAGCAGTTGGACAGAAGAGACCCAGTACTTC.

This clone was seen more than once but under ten times. Other DNA sequences from this sample encode an identical CDR3 as well. V and J are TRBV27 and TRBJ1-1; D not resolved. The CDR3 is 13 amino acids. Per germline, CDR1 MNHEY and CDR2 SMNVEV (reference sequence). V was trimmed by 6 bases and J by 1 base, leaving 9 bases between them. The CDR3 is CASSKQENTEAFF. DNA of the CDR3: TGTGCCAGCAGCAAACAAGAGAACACTGAAGCTTTCTTT.

This chain joins TRBV12-3 or TRBV12-4 and TRBJ1-1; D is uncertain. The CDR3 totals 13 residues. V was trimmed by 3 bases and J by 2 bases, leaving 7 bases between them. The CDR3 sequence is CASSFTGNTEAFF. The CDR3 DNA reads as TGTGCCAGCAGTTTTACGGGAAACACTGAAGCTTTCTTT.

The chain joins TRBV14 to TRBJ2-7; 7 positions agree with TRBD1. The CDR3 is 15 residues long. Germline V gene data show CDR1 as SGHDN and CDR2 as FVKESK. Losses at the gene ends were 0 bases for V and 3 bases for J; bases not matched to a gene: 5. CDR3 loop: CASSQDAGTVYEQYF. The DNA of the CDR3 is TGTGCCAGCAGCCAAGATGCTGGGACAGTCTACGAGCAGTACTTC.

J is TRBJ1-2 and V is TRBV12-3 or TRBV12-4; unclear D gene. Trimming removed 5 bases at V and 5 bases at J, with 12 bases between. The CDR3 is made up of 13 amino acids. CDR3: CASSSRELYGYTF. The CDR3 bases are TGTGCCAGCAGTAGTCGGGAACTGTATGGCTACACCTTC.

This chain connects TRBV3-1 (or the pseudogene TRBV3-2) to TRBJ2-1; D gene ambiguous. From germline, CDR1 is LGHDT and CDR2 YNNKEL (reference sequence). This CDR3 comprises 11 residues. Trimming stripped 1 base from V and 9 bases from J, with 4 bases between. In nucleotides, the CDR3 is TGTGCCAGCAGCCAAGTCAGTGAGCAGTTCTTC. Its translation: CASSQVSEQFF.

The chain joins TRBV4-1 to TRBJ2-5, with a tentative D call TRBD2 (6 bases). Germline V lookup: CDR1 MGHRA, CDR2 YSYEKL. CDR3 length: 15 residues. With 3 bases removed from V and 14 bases from J, the gap between germline ends came to 25 bases. CDR3 loop: CASSQGEALSRKRYF. In DNA form, the CDR3 reads TGCGCCAGCAGCCAGGGGGAGGCCCTCTCCCGCAAGAGATACTTC.

The V call is TRBV29-1, the J call TRBJ2-5; D is perhaps TRBD1 (5 bases). CDR3 length: 13 amino acids. CDR1 is SQVTM and CDR2 is ANQGSEA in the germline V gene. V lost 4 bases, J lost 2 bases, and 11 bases lay in between. CDR3 sequence reads: CSVGRQTQETQYF. CDR3 in DNA: TGCAGCGTTGGAAGACAGACGCAAGAGACCCAGTACTTC.

The chain couples TRBV5-1 to TRBJ2-4; D may be TRBD2 (5 bases). The CDR3 has 17 amino acids. Between the trimmed V and J ends, which lost 0 bases and 0 bases, there was a span of 13 bases. Germline V gene data show CDR1 as SGHRS and CDR2 as YFSETQ. The CDR3 DNA sequence: TGCGCCAGCAGCTTGGGACTAACGAACTTAGCCAAAAACATTCAGTACTTC. It is translated as CASSLGLTNLAKNIQYF.

The rearrangement joins TRBV12-3 or TRBV12-4 to TRBJ1-2; D remains ambiguous. Trimming stripped 3 bases from V and 8 bases from J, with 13 bases between. The CDR3 contains 13 residues. In nucleotides, the CDR3 is TGTGCCAGCAGTTTCCACGGGGAGGGCGGCTACACCTTC. It encodes CASSFHGEGGYTF.

This rearrangement joins TRBV4-1 to TRBJ2-3, with 8 bases lining up with TRBD2. V trimming: 1 base; J trimming: 2 bases; junction bases outside the gene matches: 5. The CDR3 contains 16 residues. Germline V gene lookup returns CDR1 MGHRA and CDR2 YSYEKL. The CDR3 nucleotides are TGCGCCAGCAGCCAAGTATCCGGGAGGGCCACAGATACGCAGTATTTT. Protein sequence: CASSQVSGRATDTQYF.

V usage is TRBV18 and J usage is TRBJ1-3; D not certain. The germline CDR1 and CDR2 sequences are KGHSH and LQKENI. With 3 bases removed from V and 0 bases from J, the gap between germline ends came to 9 bases. The CDR3 contains 15 residues. The CDR3 sequence: CASSPDGNSGNTIYF. CDR3 DNA sequence: TGTGCCAGCTCACCGGACGGAAACTCTGGAAACACCATATATTTT.

The rearrangement uses TRBV2 and TRBJ1-5; D remains unclear. CDR3 length equals 14 residues. Germline CDR1 reads SNHLY; CDR2 reads FYNNEI. The V and J ends lost 7 bases and 0 bases respectively, with 10 bases between them. CDR3 bases: TGTGCCAGCACCTGGGGAGGTAGCAATCAGCCCCAGCATTTT. Translating it yields CASTWGGSNQPQHF.

The chain couples TRBV6-5 to TRBJ1-2; the D is unclear. The CDR3 contains 14 residues. V was trimmed by 2 bases and J by 8 bases, leaving 15 bases between them. Germline V gives CDR1 MNHEY, CDR2 SVGAGI. CDR3 loop: CASSYGYSGNGYTF. CDR3 nucleotide sequence: TGTGCCAGCAGTTACGGATATTCGGGGAACGGCTACACCTTC.

This chain joins TRBV5-4 and TRBJ1-2; TRBD1 matches at 7 bases. The CDR3 totals 14 residues. V gave up 4 bases and J gave up 2 bases; unmatched junction bases: 5. Germline-derived CDR1 and CDR2 are SGHNT and YYREEE (reference sequence). CDR3 loop: CASSTGQRNYGYTF. The DNA for the CDR3 is TGTGCCAGCAGCACGGGACAGAGGAACTATGGCTACACCTTC.

This chain joins TRBV19 and TRBJ2-3; D is ambiguous. Germline V gene data show CDR1 as LNHDA and CDR2 as SQIVND (reference sequence). The V gene lost 7 bases and the J gene lost 3 bases, with 2 bases spanning the gap. The CDR3 is 10 amino acids. CDR3 coding DNA: TGTGCCAGTAAAACAGATACGCAGTATTTT. Encoded protein: CASKTDTQYF. The whole variable domain, filled in from reference TRBV19 and TRBJ2-3, reads DGGITQSPKYLFRKEGQNVTLSCEQNLNHDAMYWYRQDPGQGLRLIYYSQIVNDFQKGDIAEGYSVSREKKESFPLTVTSAQKNPTAFYLCASKTDTQYFGPGTRLTVL.

The rearrangement uses TRBV29-1 and TRBJ1-2; unclear D gene. From germline, CDR1 is SQVTM and CDR2 ANQGSEA. The CDR3 is 13 residues long. Trimming stripped 4 bases from V and 2 bases from J, with 11 bases between. This CDR3 is CSVAHDTNYGYTF. Written as DNA, the CDR3 is TGCAGCGTTGCGCACGACACGAACTATGGCTACACCTTC.

This chain joins TRBV28 and TRBJ2-7; 9 bases are a match to TRBD1. The CDR3 sequence is 14 residues long. Germline V gene sequence: CDR1 MDHEN, CDR2 SYDVKM. V trimming: 8 bases; J trimming: 0 bases; junction bases outside the gene matches: 5. In nucleotides, the CDR3 is TGTGCCAGCGGAGGGACAGGGATCTCCTACGAGCAGTACTTC. This translates into CASGGTGISYEQYF.